This TCR beta chain originates from a study of neurological immune-mediated disorders. From the 5' RACE reads, TCRdb called clonotypes with MiXCR, one entry per CDR3 protein. The data hold over 35,000 distinct CDR3 sequences, with 2.5% observed a single time. This clonotype has ten or more counts. The CDR3 is 15 residues long. Per germline, CDR1 SGHRS and CDR2 YFSETQ. V was clipped by 3 bases and J by 5 bases; unmatched bases: 10. The sequencing sample was made of PBMCs. The sequence was obtained from a man aged 45-65 years with multiple sclerosis. The chain carries TRBV5-1 and TRBJ2-5; 7 bases align to TRBD2. For the CDR3, the DNA is TGCGCCAGCAGCTCAGGACTAGTCTTTGAGGAGACCCAGTACTTC. Translating it yields CASSSGLVFEETQYF.